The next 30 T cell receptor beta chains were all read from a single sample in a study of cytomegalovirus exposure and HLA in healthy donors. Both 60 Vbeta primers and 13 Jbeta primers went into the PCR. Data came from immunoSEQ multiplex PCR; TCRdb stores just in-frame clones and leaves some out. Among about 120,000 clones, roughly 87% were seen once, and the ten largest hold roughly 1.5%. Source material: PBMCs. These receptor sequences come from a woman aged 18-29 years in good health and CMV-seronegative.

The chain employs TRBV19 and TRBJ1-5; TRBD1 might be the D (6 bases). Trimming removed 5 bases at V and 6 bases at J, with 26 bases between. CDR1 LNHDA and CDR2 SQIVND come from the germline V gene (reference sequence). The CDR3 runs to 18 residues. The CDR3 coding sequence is TGTGCCAGTAGTTTACTTAGGGGGTTCCACAGGGAAAGTCAGCCCCAGCATTTT. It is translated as CASSLLRGFHRESQPQHF.

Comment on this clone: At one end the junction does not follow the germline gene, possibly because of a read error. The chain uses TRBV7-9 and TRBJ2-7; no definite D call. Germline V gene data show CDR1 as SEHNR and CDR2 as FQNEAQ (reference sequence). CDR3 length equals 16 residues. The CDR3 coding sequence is TGTTCCAGCAGCTCCCGACTGTACGAGAGCTCCTACGAGCAGTACTTC. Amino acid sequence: CSSSSRLYESSYEQYF.

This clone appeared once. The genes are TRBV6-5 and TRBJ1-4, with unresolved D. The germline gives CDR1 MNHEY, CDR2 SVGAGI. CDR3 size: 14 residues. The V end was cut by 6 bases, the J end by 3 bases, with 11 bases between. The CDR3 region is CASRSELANEKLFF. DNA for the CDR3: TGTGCCAGCAGGTCGGAGCTCGCTAATGAAAAACTGTTTTTT.

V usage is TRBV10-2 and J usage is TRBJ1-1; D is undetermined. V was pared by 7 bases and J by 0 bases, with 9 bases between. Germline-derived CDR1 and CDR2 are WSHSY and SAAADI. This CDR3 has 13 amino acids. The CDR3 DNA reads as TGCGCCAGCAATCAGCGTATGAACACTGAAGCTTTCTTT. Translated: CASNQRMNTEAFF.

The CDR3 sequence: CASSPGTGEGYEQFF. In nucleotides, the CDR3 is TGCGCCAGCAGCCCAGGGACAGGGGAAGGGTATGAGCAGTTCTTC. V and J are TRBV4-1 and TRBJ2-1; 10 nucleotides match TRBD1. CDR3 length: 15 amino acids. Germline CDR1 is MGHRA and CDR2 is YSYEKL. The V gene end was trimmed by 4 bases and the J gene end by 8 bases; junction bases not matched to a gene: 8.

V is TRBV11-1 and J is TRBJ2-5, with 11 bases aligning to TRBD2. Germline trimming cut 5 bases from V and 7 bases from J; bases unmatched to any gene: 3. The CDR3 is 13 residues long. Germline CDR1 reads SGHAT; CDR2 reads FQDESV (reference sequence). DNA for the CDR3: TGTGCCAGCAGCCGAACTAGCGGGGGGACCCAGTACTTC. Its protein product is CASSRTSGGTQYF. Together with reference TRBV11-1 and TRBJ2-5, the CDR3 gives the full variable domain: EAEVAQSPRYKITEKSQAVAFWCDPISGHATLYWYRQILGQGPELLVQFQDESVVDDSQLPKDRFSAERLKGVDSTLKIQPAELGDSAMYLCASSRTSGGTQYFGPGTRLLVL.

CDR3 nucleotide sequence: TGTGCCAGCAGTGAAAACAGGGGTTACACCGGGGAGCTGTTTTTT. Encoded protein: CASSENRGYTGELFF. The chain carries TRBV6-1 and TRBJ2-2; 7 bases are shared with TRBD1. Trimming removed 2 bases from V and 3 bases from J; junction bases left unmatched: 3. This CDR3 has 15 amino acids. The germline V gene encodes CDR1 MNHNS and CDR2 SASEGT.

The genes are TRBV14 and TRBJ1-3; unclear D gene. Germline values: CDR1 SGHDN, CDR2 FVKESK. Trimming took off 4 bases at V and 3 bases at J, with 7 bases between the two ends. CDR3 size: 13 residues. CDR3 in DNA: TGTGCCAGCAGCCCTCTTTTTGGAAACACCATATATTTT. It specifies CASSPLFGNTIYF.

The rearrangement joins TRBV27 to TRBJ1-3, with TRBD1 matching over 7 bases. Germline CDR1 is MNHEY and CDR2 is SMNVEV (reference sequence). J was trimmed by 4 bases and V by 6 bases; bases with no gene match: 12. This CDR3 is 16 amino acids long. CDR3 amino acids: CASSRTGSFTGNTIYF. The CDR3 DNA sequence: TGTGCCAGCAGCCGGACAGGCTCTTTCACAGGAAACACCATATATTTT.

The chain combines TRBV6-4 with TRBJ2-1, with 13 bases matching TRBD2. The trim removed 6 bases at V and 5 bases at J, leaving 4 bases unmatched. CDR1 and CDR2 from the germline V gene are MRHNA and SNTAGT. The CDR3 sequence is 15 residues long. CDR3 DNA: TGTGCCAGCAGCGGGACTAGCGGGACTAACAATGAGCAGTTCTTC. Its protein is CASSGTSGTNNEQFF.

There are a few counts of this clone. This CDR3 is CASSSRDIYEAFF. The CDR3 bases are TGTGCCAGCAGTTCCCGGGACATATATGAAGCTTTCTTT. The chain joins TRBV7-9 to TRBJ1-1; the D gene is possibly TRBD1 (6 bases). The CDR3 spans 13 residues. Between the trimmed V and J ends, which lost 6 bases and 7 bases, there was a span of 15 bases. CDR1 and CDR2 from the germline V gene are SEHNR and FQNEAQ (reference sequence).

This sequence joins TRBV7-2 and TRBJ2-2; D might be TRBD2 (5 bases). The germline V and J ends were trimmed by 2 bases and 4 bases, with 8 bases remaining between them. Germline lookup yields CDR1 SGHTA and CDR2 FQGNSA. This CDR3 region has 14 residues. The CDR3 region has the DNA TGTGCCAGCAGCTTATCGGGGTTCACCGGGGAGCTGTTTTTT. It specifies CASSLSGFTGELFF.

CDR3 sequence: CASRSRTGSSGELFF. The CDR3 DNA follows: TGTGCCAGCAGGAGTCGGACAGGGAGTTCCGGGGAGCTGTTTTTT. The chain is built from TRBV11-2 and TRBJ2-2; 8 bases map to TRBD1. Germline CDR1 SGHAT, CDR2 FQNNGV. V dropped 6 bases and J dropped 6; count of bases not matched to a gene: 9. The CDR3 extends over 15 amino acids.

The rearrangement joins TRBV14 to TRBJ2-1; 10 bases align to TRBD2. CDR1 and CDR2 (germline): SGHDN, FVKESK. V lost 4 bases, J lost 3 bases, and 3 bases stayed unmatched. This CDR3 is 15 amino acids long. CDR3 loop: CASSPRTSGYNEQFF. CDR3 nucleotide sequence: TGTGCCAGCAGCCCCAGGACTAGCGGCTACAATGAGCAGTTCTTC.

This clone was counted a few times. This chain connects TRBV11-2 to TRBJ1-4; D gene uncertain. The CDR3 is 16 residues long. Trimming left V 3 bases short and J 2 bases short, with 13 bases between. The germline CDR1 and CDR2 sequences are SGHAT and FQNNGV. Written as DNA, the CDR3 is TGTGCCAGCAGCTTCGCGGGAGATTGGACTAATGAAAAACTGTTTTTT. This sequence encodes CASSFAGDWTNEKLFF.

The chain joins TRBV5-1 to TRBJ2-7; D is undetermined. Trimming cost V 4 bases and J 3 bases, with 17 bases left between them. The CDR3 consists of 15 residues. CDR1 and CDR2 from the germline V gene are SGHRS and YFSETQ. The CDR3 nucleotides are TGCGCCAGCAGCACCGATCCTGGGCTCCACTACGAGCAGTACTTC. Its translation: CASSTDPGLHYEQYF.

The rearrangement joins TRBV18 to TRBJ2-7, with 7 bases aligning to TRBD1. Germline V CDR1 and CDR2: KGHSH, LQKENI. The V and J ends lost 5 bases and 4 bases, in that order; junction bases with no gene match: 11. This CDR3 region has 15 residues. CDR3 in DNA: TGTGCCAGCTCATCCGACAGGGAAAATACGTACGAGCAGTACTTC. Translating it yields CASSSDRENTYEQYF. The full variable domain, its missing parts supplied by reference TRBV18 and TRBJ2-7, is NAGVMQNPRHLVRRRGQEARLRCSPMKGHSHVYWYRQLPEEGLKFMVYLQKENIIDESGMPKERFSAEFPKEGPSILRIQQVVRGDSAAYFCASSSDRENTYEQYFGPGTRLTVT.

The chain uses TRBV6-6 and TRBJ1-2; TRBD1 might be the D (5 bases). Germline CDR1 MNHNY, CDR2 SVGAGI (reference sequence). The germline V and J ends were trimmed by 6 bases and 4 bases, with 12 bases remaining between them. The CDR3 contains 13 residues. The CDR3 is CASSPDNLYGYTF. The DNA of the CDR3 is TGTGCCAGCAGCCCGGACAACCTCTATGGCTACACCTTC.

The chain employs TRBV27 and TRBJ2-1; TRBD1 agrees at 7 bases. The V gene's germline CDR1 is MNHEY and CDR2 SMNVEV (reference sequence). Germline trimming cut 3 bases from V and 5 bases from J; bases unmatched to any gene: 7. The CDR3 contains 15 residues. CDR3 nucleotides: TGTGCCAGCAGTTTCTCACCGGGACAGCACAATGAGCAGTTCTTC. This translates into CASSFSPGQHNEQFF.

CDR3 sequence: CASSPLAGNEQFF. The CDR3 DNA reads TGTGCCAGCAGTCCCCTGGCAGGGAATGAGCAGTTCTTC. The chain carries TRBV6-5 and TRBJ2-1; D may be TRBD1 (5 bases). The CDR3 loop spans 13 amino acids. Deletions cut 5 bases from V and 7 bases from J, with 12 bases between. Germline CDR1 MNHEY, CDR2 SVGAGI.

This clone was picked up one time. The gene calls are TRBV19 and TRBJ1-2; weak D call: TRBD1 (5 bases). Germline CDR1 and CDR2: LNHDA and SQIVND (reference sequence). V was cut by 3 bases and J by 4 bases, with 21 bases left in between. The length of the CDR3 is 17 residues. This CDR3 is CASSINTRGSPAYGYTF. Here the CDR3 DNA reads TGTGCCAGTAGTATTAACACCCGGGGGAGCCCTGCCTATGGCTACACCTTC. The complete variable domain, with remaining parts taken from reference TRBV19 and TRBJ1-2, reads DGGITQSPKYLFRKEGQNVTLSCEQNLNHDAMYWYRQDPGQGLRLIYYSQIVNDFQKGDIAEGYSVSREKKESFPLTVTSAQKNPTAFYLCASSINTRGSPAYGYTFGSGTRLTVV.

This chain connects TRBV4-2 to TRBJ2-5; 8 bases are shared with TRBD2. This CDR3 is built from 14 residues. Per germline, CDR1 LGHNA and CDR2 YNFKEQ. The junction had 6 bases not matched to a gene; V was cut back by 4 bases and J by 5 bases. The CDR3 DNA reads TGTGCCAGCAGCCCCTGGACGGGGGGGGAGACCCAGTACTTC. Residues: CASSPWTGGETQYF.

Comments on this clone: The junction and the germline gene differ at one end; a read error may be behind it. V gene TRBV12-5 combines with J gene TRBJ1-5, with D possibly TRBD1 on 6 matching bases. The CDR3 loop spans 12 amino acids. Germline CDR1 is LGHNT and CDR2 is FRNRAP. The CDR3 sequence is CASGDSSQPQHF. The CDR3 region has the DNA TGTGCTAGTGGGGACAGCAGTCAGCCCCAGCATTTT.

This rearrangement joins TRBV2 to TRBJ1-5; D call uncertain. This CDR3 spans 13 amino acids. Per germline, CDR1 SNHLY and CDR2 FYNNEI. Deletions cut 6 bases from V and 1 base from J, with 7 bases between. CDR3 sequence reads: CASRTGSNQPQHF. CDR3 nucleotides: TGTGCCAGCAGGACGGGAAGCAATCAGCCCCAGCATTTT.

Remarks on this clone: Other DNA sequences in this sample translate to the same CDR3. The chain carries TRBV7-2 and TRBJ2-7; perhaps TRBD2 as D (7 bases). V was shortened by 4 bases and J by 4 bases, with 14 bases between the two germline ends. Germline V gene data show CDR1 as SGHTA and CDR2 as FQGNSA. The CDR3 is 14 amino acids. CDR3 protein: CASSSTGGSYEQYF. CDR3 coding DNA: TGTGCCAGCAGCTCGACGGGGGGCTCTTACGAGCAGTACTTC.

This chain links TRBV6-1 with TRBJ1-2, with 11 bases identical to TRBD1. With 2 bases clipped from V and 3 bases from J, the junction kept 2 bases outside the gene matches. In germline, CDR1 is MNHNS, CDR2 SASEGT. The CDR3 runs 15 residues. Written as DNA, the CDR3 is TGTGCCAGCAGTGAACAGGGACAGGGGGACTATGGCTACACCTTC. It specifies CASSEQGQGDYGYTF.

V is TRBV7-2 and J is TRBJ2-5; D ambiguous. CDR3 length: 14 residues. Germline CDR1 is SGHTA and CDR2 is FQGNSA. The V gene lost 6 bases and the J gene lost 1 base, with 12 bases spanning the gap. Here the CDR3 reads CASSLLWAQETQYF. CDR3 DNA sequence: TGTGCCAGCAGTCTATTATGGGCCCAAGAGACCCAGTACTTC. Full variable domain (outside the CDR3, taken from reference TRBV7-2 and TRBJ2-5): GAGVSQSPSNKVTEKGKDVELRCDPISGHTALYWYRQSLGQGLEFLIYFQGNSAPDKSGLPSDRFSAERTGGSVSTLTIQRTQQEDSAVYLCASSLLWAQETQYFGPGTRLLVL.

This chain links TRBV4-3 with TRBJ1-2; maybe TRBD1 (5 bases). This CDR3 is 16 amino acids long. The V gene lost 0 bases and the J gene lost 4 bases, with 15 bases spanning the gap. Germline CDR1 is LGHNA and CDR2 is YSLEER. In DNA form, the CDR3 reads TGCGCCAGCAGCCAAGATGAGGCAGGGTTATCCTATGGCTACACCTTC. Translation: CASSQDEAGLSYGYTF.

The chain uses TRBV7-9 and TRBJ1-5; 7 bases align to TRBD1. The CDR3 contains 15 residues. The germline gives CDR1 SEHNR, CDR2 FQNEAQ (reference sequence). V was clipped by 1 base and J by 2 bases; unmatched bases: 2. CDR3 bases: TGTGCCAGCAGCTTAGGAGACAGGGGCAATCAGCCCCAGCATTTT. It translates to CASSLGDRGNQPQHF.

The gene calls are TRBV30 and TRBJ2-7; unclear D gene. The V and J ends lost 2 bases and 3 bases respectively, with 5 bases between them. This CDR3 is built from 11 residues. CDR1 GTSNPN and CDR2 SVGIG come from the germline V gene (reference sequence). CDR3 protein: CAWSNSYEQYF. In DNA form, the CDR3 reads TGTGCCTGGAGTAACAGCTACGAGCAGTACTTC.